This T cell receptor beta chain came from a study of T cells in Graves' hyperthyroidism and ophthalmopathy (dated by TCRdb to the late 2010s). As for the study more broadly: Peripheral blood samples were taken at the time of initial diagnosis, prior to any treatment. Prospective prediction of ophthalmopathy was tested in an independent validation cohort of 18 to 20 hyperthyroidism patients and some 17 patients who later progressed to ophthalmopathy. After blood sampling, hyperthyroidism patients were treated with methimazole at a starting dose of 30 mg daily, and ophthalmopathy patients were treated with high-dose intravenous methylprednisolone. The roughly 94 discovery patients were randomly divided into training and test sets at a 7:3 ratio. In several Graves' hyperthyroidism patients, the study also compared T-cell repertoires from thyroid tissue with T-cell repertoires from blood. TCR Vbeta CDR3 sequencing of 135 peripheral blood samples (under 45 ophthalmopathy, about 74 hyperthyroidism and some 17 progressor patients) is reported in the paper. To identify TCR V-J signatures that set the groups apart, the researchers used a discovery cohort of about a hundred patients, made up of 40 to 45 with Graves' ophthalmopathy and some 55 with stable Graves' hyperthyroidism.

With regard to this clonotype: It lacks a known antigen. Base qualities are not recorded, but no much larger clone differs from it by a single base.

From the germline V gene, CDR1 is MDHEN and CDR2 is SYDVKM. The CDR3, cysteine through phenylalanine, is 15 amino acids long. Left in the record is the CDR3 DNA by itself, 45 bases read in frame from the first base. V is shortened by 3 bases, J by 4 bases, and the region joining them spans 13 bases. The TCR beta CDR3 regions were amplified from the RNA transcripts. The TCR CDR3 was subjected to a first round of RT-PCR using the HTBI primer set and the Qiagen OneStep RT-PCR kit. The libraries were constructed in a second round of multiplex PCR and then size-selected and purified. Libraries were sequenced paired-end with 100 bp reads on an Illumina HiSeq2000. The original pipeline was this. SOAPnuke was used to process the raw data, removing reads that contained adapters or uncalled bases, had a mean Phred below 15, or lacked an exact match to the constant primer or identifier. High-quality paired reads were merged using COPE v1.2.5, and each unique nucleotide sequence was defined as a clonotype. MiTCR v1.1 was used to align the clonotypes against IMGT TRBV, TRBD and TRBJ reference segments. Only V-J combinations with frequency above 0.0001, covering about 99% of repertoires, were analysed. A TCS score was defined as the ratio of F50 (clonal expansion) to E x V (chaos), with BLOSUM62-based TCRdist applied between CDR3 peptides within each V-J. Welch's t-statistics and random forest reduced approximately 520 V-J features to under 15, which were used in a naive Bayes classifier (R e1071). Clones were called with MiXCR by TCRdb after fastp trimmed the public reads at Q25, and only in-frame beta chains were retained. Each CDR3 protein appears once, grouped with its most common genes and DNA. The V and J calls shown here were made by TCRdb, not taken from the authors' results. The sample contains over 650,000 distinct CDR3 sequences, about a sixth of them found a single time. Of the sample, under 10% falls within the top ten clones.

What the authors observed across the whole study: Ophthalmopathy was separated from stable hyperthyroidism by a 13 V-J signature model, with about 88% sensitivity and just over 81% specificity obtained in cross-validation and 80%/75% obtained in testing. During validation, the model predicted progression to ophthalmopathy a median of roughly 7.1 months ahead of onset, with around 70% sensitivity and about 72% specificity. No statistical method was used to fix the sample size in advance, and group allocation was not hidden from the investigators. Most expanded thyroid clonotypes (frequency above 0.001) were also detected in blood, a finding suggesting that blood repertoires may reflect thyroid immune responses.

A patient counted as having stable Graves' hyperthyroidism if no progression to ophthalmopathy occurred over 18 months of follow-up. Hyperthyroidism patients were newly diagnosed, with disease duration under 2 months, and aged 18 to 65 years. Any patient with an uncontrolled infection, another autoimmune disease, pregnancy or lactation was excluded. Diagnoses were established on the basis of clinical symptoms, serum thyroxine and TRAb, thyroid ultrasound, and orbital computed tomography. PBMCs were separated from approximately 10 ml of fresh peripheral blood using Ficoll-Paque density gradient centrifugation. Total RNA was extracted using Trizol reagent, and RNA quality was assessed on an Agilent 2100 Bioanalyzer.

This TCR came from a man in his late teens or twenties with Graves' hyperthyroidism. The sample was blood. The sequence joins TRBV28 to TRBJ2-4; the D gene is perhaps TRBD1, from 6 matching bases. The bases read TGTGCCAGCAGTTTGGCAGGACAGACAAAAAACATTCAGTACTTC. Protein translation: CASSLAGQTKNIQYF.